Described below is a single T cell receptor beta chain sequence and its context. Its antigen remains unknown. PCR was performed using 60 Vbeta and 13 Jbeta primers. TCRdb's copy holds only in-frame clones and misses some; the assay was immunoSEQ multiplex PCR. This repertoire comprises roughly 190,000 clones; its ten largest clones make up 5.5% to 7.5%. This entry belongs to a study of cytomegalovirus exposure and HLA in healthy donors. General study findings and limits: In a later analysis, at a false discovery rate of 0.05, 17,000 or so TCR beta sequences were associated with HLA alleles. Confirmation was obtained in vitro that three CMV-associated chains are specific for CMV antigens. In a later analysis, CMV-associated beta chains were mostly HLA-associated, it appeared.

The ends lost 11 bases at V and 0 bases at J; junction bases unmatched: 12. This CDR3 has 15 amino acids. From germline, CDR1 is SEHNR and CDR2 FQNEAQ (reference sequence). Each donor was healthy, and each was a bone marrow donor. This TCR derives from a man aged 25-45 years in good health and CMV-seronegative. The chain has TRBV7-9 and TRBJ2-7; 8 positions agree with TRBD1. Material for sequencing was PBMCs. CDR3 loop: CAVSKQGQASYEQYF. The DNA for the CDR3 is TGTGCCGTATCAAAGCAGGGACAGGCCTCCTACGAGCAGTACTTC.